The 25 T cell receptor beta chains below were found in one sample sequenced in a study of spatial heterogeneity in lung cancer. The antigens these receptors bind are not known. General study results and limits: Tracking of tumor mutation counts was seen in expanded intratumoral alpha and beta TCR counts.

Described time point: sample taken at primary tumor resection. TCRdb independently ran MiXCR on the 5' RACE reads; one entry per CDR3 protein. Of 9,500 to 13,000 distinct CDR3 sequences in the sample, around 10% were seen once. The source was lung tumor tissue, collected at surgery. Source of these receptors: a male donor with early-stage non-small cell lung cancer.

This clonotype was picked up many times. The rearrangement uses TRBV6-1 and TRBJ2-2; 8 bases map to TRBD2. The CDR3 covers 15 residues. Losses at the gene ends were 7 bases for V and 2 bases for J; bases not matched to a gene: 6. CDR1 and CDR2 from the germline V gene are MNHNS and SASEGT. The CDR3 DNA is TGTGCCAGCATTCTAGTAGCGGGAAACACCGGGGAGCTGTTTTTT. As protein: CASILVAGNTGELFF.

V and J are TRBV6-5 and TRBJ1-1; D is possibly TRBD1 (6 bases). Trimming removed 0 bases from V and 2 bases from J, with 10 bases in between. The CDR3 has 15 residues. Germline CDR1 is MNHEY and CDR2 is SVGAGI. The CDR3 loop reads CASSYSYRDNTEAFF. CDR3 nucleotide sequence: TGTGCCAGCAGTTACTCGTACAGGGACAACACTGAAGCTTTCTTT.

This chain joins TRBV7-2 and TRBJ2-2; D may correspond to TRBD1 or TRBD2 (5 bases each). Between the trimmed V and J ends, which lost 1 base and 4 bases, there was a span of 7 bases. The CDR3 has 14 residues. Germline values: CDR1 SGHTA, CDR2 FQGNSA. CDR3 sequence reads: CASSLGGTTGELFF. The DNA for the CDR3 is TGTGCCAGCAGCTTAGGAGGGACCACCGGGGAGCTGTTTTTT.

The table lists this clonotype with many counts. The chain carries TRBV29-1 and TRBJ2-3; D may match TRBD1 or TRBD2 (5 bases each). CDR1 is SQVTM, CDR2 ANQGSEA, per germline. The CDR3 runs 16 residues. Trimming took off 4 bases at V and 1 base at J, with 18 bases between the two ends. The CDR3 coding sequence is TGCAGCGTTGGAGGGACGTGGGCCCACCGCACAGATACGCAGTATTTT. Residues: CSVGGTWAHRTDTQYF.

This clonotype was seen ten or more times. This chain joins TRBV2 and TRBJ2-5; 11 bases fit TRBD2. Trimming removed 6 bases from V and 4 bases from J; junction bases left unmatched: 7. The CDR3 spans 15 residues. Germline V gene sequence: CDR1 SNHLY, CDR2 FYNNEI. The chain's CDR3 is CASSVTSGSGETQYF. The CDR3 region has the DNA TGTGCCAGCAGCGTTACTAGCGGGAGCGGAGAGACCCAGTACTTC.

This clonotype has ten or more counts. V usage is TRBV7-6 and J usage is TRBJ2-3; 8 positions match TRBD2. Unmatched junction bases numbered 4, after V lost 2 bases and J lost 6 bases. CDR1 SGHVS and CDR2 FNYEAQ come from the germline V gene. The CDR3 length is 14 residues. CDR3 DNA: TGTGCCAGCAGCTTAAGGCGGGGGGCGGATACGCAGTATTTT. This encodes CASSLRRGADTQYF. Based on the CDR3 plus reference TRBV7-6 and TRBJ2-3, the full variable domain is GAGVSQSPRYKVTKRGQDVALRCDPISGHVSLYWYRQALGQGPEFLTYFNYEAQQDKSGLPNDRFSAERPEGSISTLTIQRTEQRDSAMYRCASSLRRGADTQYFGPGTRLTVL.

This clonotype is medium-sized by share. The rearrangement uses TRBV25-1 and TRBJ2-2, with 8 bases identical to TRBD2. CDR3 size: 16 residues. J lost 6 bases, V lost 0 bases, and 6 bases had no gene match. Looked up from germline, CDR1 is MGHDK and CDR2 is SYGVNS. The DNA for the CDR3 is TGTGCCAGCAGTGAATATACATCTAGCGGGTCCGGGGAGCTGTTTTTT. Translating gives CASSEYTSSGSGELFF.

The DNA of the CDR3 is TGTGCCAGCAGCTTAGTAGGACCTAACGGCTACACCTTC. Its protein is CASSLVGPNGYTF. This chain connects TRBV7-6 to TRBJ1-2, with no clear D. Deletions cut 1 base from V and 8 bases from J, with 11 bases between. Germline V gene sequence: CDR1 SGHVS, CDR2 FNYEAQ. The CDR3 is 13 residues long. Combining the CDR3 with reference TRBV7-6 and TRBJ1-2 gives the whole variable domain GAGVSQSPRYKVTKRGQDVALRCDPISGHVSLYWYRQALGQGPEFLTYFNYEAQQDKSGLPNDRFSAERPEGSISTLTIQRTEQRDSAMYRCASSLVGPNGYTFGSGTRLTVV.

A remark on this clonotype: One end of the junction is discordant with germline, which a read error may explain. This chain links TRBV12-3 or TRBV12-4 with TRBJ1-1; no firm D call. CDR3 length equals 10 residues. The CDR3 sequence is CASGNIEAFF. In DNA form, the CDR3 reads TGTGCCAGCGGAAACATTGAAGCTTTCTTT.

This clonotype was observed many times. The chain carries TRBV7-8 and TRBJ2-1; 11 bases map to TRBD2. CDR1 and CDR2 (germline): SGHVS, FQNEAQ. This CDR3 spans 16 amino acids. With 6 bases clipped from V and 5 bases from J, the junction kept 9 bases outside the gene matches. CDR3 in DNA: TGTGCCAGCAGAAGACTAGCGGGGCCCTACAACAATGAGCAGTTCTTC. Encoded protein: CASRRLAGPYNNEQFF. Combining the CDR3 with reference TRBV7-8 and TRBJ2-1 gives the whole variable domain GAGVSQSPRYKVAKRGQDVALRCDPISGHVSLFWYQQALGQGPEFLTYFQNEAQLDKSGLPSDRFFAERPEGSVSTLKIQRTQQEDSAVYLCASRRLAGPYNNEQFFGPGTRLTVL.

The table lists this clonotype with many counts. The chain has TRBV10-3 and TRBJ2-2; a possible D gene is TRBD1 (5 bases). V shed 6 bases and J shed 2 bases, with 10 bases lying between them. Germline V lookup: CDR1 ENHRY, CDR2 SYGVKD. The CDR3 extends over 14 amino acids. CDR3 DNA: TGTGCCATCAGGTGGCAGGGTAACACCGGGGAGCTGTTTTTT. Translating gives CAIRWQGNTGELFF.

This clonotype has at least ten counts. The chain is built from TRBV6-6 and TRBJ2-5; 10 positions agree with TRBD2. The trim removed 5 bases at V and 0 bases at J, leaving 6 bases unmatched. The germline V gene encodes CDR1 MNHNY and CDR2 SVGAGI (reference sequence). The CDR3 runs 16 residues. This CDR3 is CASSNGLAENQETQYF. The CDR3 region has the DNA TGTGCCAGCAGTAACGGACTAGCGGAAAACCAAGAGACCCAGTACTTC.

This clonotype showed up many times. The V gene is TRBV14, the J gene TRBJ1-6; D call uncertain. CDR1 and CDR2 (germline): SGHDN, FVKESK. V was clipped by 3 bases and J by 6 bases, with 15 bases between them. The CDR3 covers 16 residues. Here the CDR3 DNA reads TGTGCCAGCAGCCAGGGCGGAACAAATCTTAATTCACCCCTCCACTTT. It yields the protein CASSQGGTNLNSPLHF.

At least ten counts were recorded for this clonotype. The chain uses TRBV6-5 and TRBJ1-5; D gene uncertain. The CDR3 is 13 residues long. Germline CDR1 reads MNHEY; CDR2 reads SVGAGI. The V and J ends lost 1 base and 4 bases respectively, with 5 bases between them. CDR3 sequence: CASSYLENQPQHF. The CDR3 nucleotides are TGTGCCAGCAGTTACTTAGAGAATCAGCCCCAGCATTTT.

This sequence joins TRBV27 and TRBJ2-4; the D gene could be TRBD1 or TRBD2 (5 bases each). The V gene lost 8 bases and the J gene lost 9 bases, with 20 bases spanning the gap. Germline V gene data show CDR1 as MNHEY and CDR2 as SMNVEV (reference sequence). The CDR3 covers 14 residues. The CDR3 spells CASGGLGRGGIQYF. In DNA form, the CDR3 reads TGTGCCAGCGGTGGTTTGGGGCGCGGAGGCATTCAGTACTTC.

The V and J genes are TRBV9 and TRBJ2-3; 7 bases map to TRBD2. The germline gives CDR1 SGDLS, CDR2 YYNGEE. J lost 2 bases, V lost 0 bases, and 3 bases had no gene match. CDR3 length: 15 residues. CDR3 nucleotide sequence: TGTGCCAGCAGCGTAGCGGCGGGAGCCACAGATACGCAGTATTTT. Translated, it gives CASSVAAGATDTQYF.

This clonotype was observed many times. The chain recombines TRBV25-1 with TRBJ1-2; D gene unclear. This CDR3 spans 16 amino acids. Germline loops: CDR1 MGHDK, CDR2 SYGVNS. With 1 base removed from V and 1 base from J, the gap between germline ends came to 13 bases. For the CDR3, the DNA is TGTGCCAGCAGTGAATTTTGGCAGGTCGATAACTATGGCTACACCTTC. Translated, it gives CASSEFWQVDNYGYTF.

This clonotype was counted ten times or more. The rearrangement uses TRBV28 and TRBJ1-4; D is ambiguous. CDR1 MDHEN and CDR2 SYDVKM come from the germline V gene. V was trimmed by 4 bases and J by 4 bases, leaving 10 bases between them. This CDR3 is built from 14 residues. CDR3 protein: CASSYTRSNEKLFF. The CDR3 DNA follows: TGTGCCAGCAGTTACACAAGGAGTAATGAAAAACTGTTTTTT.

The table lists this clonotype with many counts. The rearrangement joins TRBV14 to TRBJ2-3; 12 bases match TRBD2. V gave up 1 base and J gave up 5 bases; unmatched junction bases: 4. The CDR3 is 16 residues long. Germline CDR1 reads SGHDN; CDR2 reads FVKESK. CDR3 protein: CASSQARLAGVDTQYF. The CDR3 coding sequence is TGTGCCAGCAGCCAAGCACGACTAGCGGGAGTAGATACGCAGTATTTT. Based on the CDR3 plus reference TRBV14 and TRBJ2-3, the full variable domain is EAGVTQFPSHSVIEKGQTVTLRCDPISGHDNLYWYRRVMGKEIKFLLHFVKESKQDESGMPNNRFLAERTGGTYSTLKVQPAELEDSGVYFCASSQARLAGVDTQYFGPGTRLTVL.

This clonotype came up many times. The chain couples TRBV20-1 to TRBJ2-1; 7 nucleotides match TRBD2. Germline loops: CDR1 DFQATT, CDR2 SNEGSKA (reference sequence). CDR3 length equals 15 residues. Unmatched junction bases numbered 8, after V lost 0 bases and J lost 6 bases. CDR3 residues: CSARELLAMGNEQFF. In DNA, the CDR3 is TGCAGTGCTAGAGAGTTACTAGCGATGGGCAATGAGCAGTTCTTC.

This clonotype was observed many times. The genes are TRBV2 and TRBJ1-2; tentative D call: TRBD1 (6 bases). This CDR3 is 14 amino acids long. Germline CDR1 SNHLY, CDR2 FYNNEI. The ends were cut back, 5 bases at V and 4 bases at J, with 14 bases in the middle. CDR3 sequence (DNA): TGTGCCAGCAGTCCGGTCGGGGGCGGCTATGGCTACACCTTC. Its translation is CASSPVGGGYGYTF.

At least ten counts were recorded for this clonotype. CDR3 sequence (DNA): TGTGCCAGCAGCTTAAGGTCGCAGGGCGGAGGTGTTTACAATGAGCAGTTCTTC. Translated: CASSLRSQGGGVYNEQFF. The chain couples TRBV7-6 to TRBJ2-1, with D perhaps assigned TRBD1 or TRBD2 (5 bases each). Looked up from germline, CDR1 is SGHVS and CDR2 is FNYEAQ. V was cut by 2 bases and J by 4 bases, with 21 bases left in between. The CDR3 runs to 18 residues.

The genes are TRBV3-1 and TRBJ2-1, with 8 bases lining up with TRBD2. Germline V gene sequence: CDR1 LGHDT, CDR2 YNNKEL (reference sequence). The CDR3 is 18 residues long. J lost 0 bases, V lost 4 bases, and 11 bases had no gene match. Written as DNA, the CDR3 is TGTGCCAGCAGCCCATGGGGTAGCGGGACCCGCTCCTACAATGAGCAGTTCTTC. It encodes CASSPWGSGTRSYNEQFF.

This clonotype occurred many times. The rearrangement joins TRBV28 to TRBJ2-7, with unresolved D. This CDR3 region has 12 residues. V was clipped by 3 bases and J by 0 bases, with 3 bases between them. Germline values: CDR1 MDHEN, CDR2 SYDVKM. The CDR3 region is CASSFYSYEQYF. The CDR3 DNA reads TGTGCCAGCAGTTTTTACTCCTACGAGCAGTACTTC. Full variable domain (rest looked up from reference TRBV28 and TRBJ2-7): DVKVTQSSRYLVKRTGEKVFLECVQDMDHENMFWYRQDPGLGLRLIYFSYDVKMKEKGDIPEGYSVSREKKERFSLILESASTNQTSMYLCASSFYSYEQYFGPGTRLTVT.

This clonotype was seen at least ten times. The chain has TRBV6-6 and TRBJ2-6, with 8 bases that match TRBD1. J was trimmed by 2 bases and V by 2 bases; bases with no gene match: 2. Germline V gene sequence: CDR1 MNHNY, CDR2 SVGAGI (reference sequence). The CDR3 contains 16 residues. The CDR3 sequence is CASSYQQGAGANVLTF. CDR3 sequence (DNA): TGTGCCAGCAGTTACCAACAGGGGGCTGGGGCCAACGTCCTGACTTTC.